Below are 13 T cell receptor beta chains sequenced from a single sample in a study of OX40 agonist ivuxolimab in advanced cancers. Library creation used the immunoSEQ multiplex PCR assay. TCRdb limited this immuneACCESS table to in-frame rearrangements with V and J called. A share of clones is missing; checked studies link under half to unresolved V genes, and the rest is unexplained. Across this sample there are 50,000 to 60,000 clones, with about four fifths seen only once. In total, the top ten clones hold about 4.3% of the sample. The material was CD4+ or CD8+ T cells sorted from blood, obtained in a trial of the OX40 agonist ivuxolimab. The receptors derive from an adult with an advanced solid tumor such as melanoma, head and neck, liver or kidney cancer.

This chain links TRBV7-2 with TRBJ2-5; weak D call: TRBD1 (6 bases). V dropped 6 bases and J dropped 2 bases, with 13 bases sitting between them. The CDR3 covers 14 residues. Germline assignment: CDR1 SGHTA and CDR2 FQGNSA. DNA of the CDR3: TGTGCCAGCAGTTACAGGGTGGGGCAAGAGACCCAGTACTTC. As protein: CASSYRVGQETQYF.

The genes are TRBV7-9 and TRBJ2-7; 10 bases line up with TRBD2. V shed 4 bases, J shed 3 bases, and the junction held 9 bases outside the gene matches. This CDR3 comprises 16 residues. Germline assignment: CDR1 SEHNR and CDR2 FQNEAQ (reference sequence). This chain's CDR3 is CASSSAGIAGGYEQYF. CDR3 nucleotide sequence: TGTGCCAGCAGCTCGGCAGGGATAGCGGGGGGCTACGAGCAGTACTTC.

The chain uses TRBV5-1 and TRBJ1-6, with D possibly being TRBD1 (5 bases). Germline-derived CDR1 and CDR2 are SGHRS and YFSETQ. CDR3 size: 15 residues. V lost 4 bases and J lost 6, with 14 bases in between. This CDR3 reads CASSRREGANSPLHF. The CDR3 region has the DNA TGCGCCAGCAGCCGCCGCGAAGGGGCTAATTCACCCCTCCACTTT.

The chain combines TRBV7-9 with TRBJ2-3; D might be TRBD1 (5 bases). The CDR3 extends over 14 amino acids. Trimming stripped 1 base from V and 0 bases from J, with 5 bases between. Germline V gene sequence: CDR1 SEHNR, CDR2 FQNEAQ (reference sequence). CDR3 protein: CASSLGQSTDTQYF. The DNA for the CDR3 is TGTGCCAGCAGCTTAGGACAGAGCACAGATACGCAGTATTTT.

CDR3 nucleotide sequence: TGCGCCAGCAGTGAGCCCATAAGAAAGACAGGGTACGTTGCTTCTGGACCAGACTACGAGCAGTACTTC. It encodes CASSEPIRKTGYVASGPDYEQYF. This chain connects TRBV10-2 to TRBJ2-7; TRBD1 aligns across 7 bases. CDR3 length equals 23 residues. V shed 2 bases, J shed 3 bases, and the junction held 31 bases outside the gene matches. CDR1 and CDR2 from the germline V gene are WSHSY and SAAADI.

This clone was counted a few times. The chain employs TRBV28 and TRBJ1-5; D not certain. CDR3 size: 14 residues. Trimming pared 5 bases from V and 8 bases from J, leaving 16 bases between. Germline CDR1 is MDHEN and CDR2 is SYDVKM. CDR3 coding DNA: TGTGCCAGCAGTGGGCCACAATTTCTAGAGCCCCAGCATTTT. Encoded protein: CASSGPQFLEPQHF.

A single count supports this clone. This chain links TRBV6-6 with TRBJ2-7, with D perhaps being TRBD1 or TRBD2 (6 bases each). The CDR3 spans 13 residues. V was trimmed by 6 bases and J by 3 bases, leaving 12 bases between them. Germline V CDR1 and CDR2: MNHNY, SVGAGI (reference sequence). CDR3 residues: CASSQGGFYEQYF. The CDR3 DNA reads as TGTGCCAGCAGCCAAGGGGGGTTCTACGAGCAGTACTTC.

The chain combines TRBV9 with TRBJ2-5; unclear D gene. Deletions cut 0 bases from V and 3 bases from J, with 0 bases between. Germline-derived CDR1 and CDR2 are SGDLS and YYNGEE. The CDR3 runs 11 residues. The CDR3 sequence is CASSVEETQYF. The DNA for the CDR3 is TGTGCCAGCAGCGTAGAAGAGACCCAGTACTTC. Full variable domain (outside the CDR3, taken from reference TRBV9 and TRBJ2-5): DSGVTQTPKHLITATGQRVTLRCSPRSGDLSVYWYQQSLDQGLQFLIQYYNGEERAKGNILERFSAQQFPDLHSELNLSSLELGDSALYFCASSVEETQYFGPGTRLLVL.

CDR3 loop: CASSSDRFGYTF. The CDR3 DNA sequence: TGCGCCAGCAGCTCCGACAGGTTTGGCTACACCTTC. The gene calls are TRBV10-1 and TRBJ1-2, with D tentatively TRBD1 (6 bases). The CDR3 is 12 residues long. V lost 6 bases and J 7 bases, leaving 12 bases between the germline ends. Germline values: CDR1 WNHNN, CDR2 SYGVQD (reference sequence).

The genes are TRBV7-9 and TRBJ2-7; the match to TRBD1 covers 10 bases. The CDR3 length is 15 residues. Looked up from germline, CDR1 is SEHNR and CDR2 is FQNEAQ (reference sequence). The trim removed 5 bases at V and 6 bases at J, leaving 10 bases unmatched. The CDR3 DNA reads as TGTGCCAGCAGCCCTTGGGGACAGGGGTACGGCGAGCAGTACTTC. Its translation is CASSPWGQGYGEQYF.

The chain has TRBV30 and TRBJ1-2, with D uncertain. The CDR3 covers 12 residues. Germline assignment: CDR1 GTSNPN and CDR2 SVGIG (reference sequence). Trimming left V 2 bases short and J 3 bases short, with 7 bases between. Here the CDR3 reads CAWSNSDYGYTF. The DNA of the CDR3 is TGTGCCTGGAGTAACAGCGACTATGGCTACACCTTC.

This sequence joins TRBV5-1 and TRBJ2-2; possible D gene TRBD1, 6 bases. This CDR3 has 18 residues. The V end was cut by 0 bases, the J end by 0 bases, with 15 bases between. Germline lookup yields CDR1 SGHRS and CDR2 YFSETQ. The CDR3 here is CASSLALRTATNTGELFF. The CDR3 coding sequence is TGCGCCAGCAGCTTGGCCTTGCGGACAGCAACGAACACCGGGGAGCTGTTTTTT.

This clone was seen just once. The J gene is TRBJ2-7, the V gene TRBV30; D is uncertain. The CDR3 has 11 residues. The germline gives CDR1 GTSNPN, CDR2 SVGIG (reference sequence). V was trimmed by 4 bases and J by 3 bases, leaving 7 bases between them. This CDR3 is CAWNIGYEQYF. CDR3 nucleotides: TGTGCCTGGAATATCGGCTACGAGCAGTACTTC.